The next 24 T cell receptor beta chains were all read from a single sample in a study of T cell responses to AZD1222 COVID-19 vaccine. Generated by immunoSEQ multiplex PCR, the TCRdb table keeps only in-frame clones and is missing some. The table lists some 120,000 clones, approximately 90% of them singletons. The sample consisted of peripheral blood, taken on day 0 of AZD1222 vaccination. The origin of the receptors is an adult in good health.

CDR3 sequence: CAWERQPYGYTF. CDR3 nucleotides: TGTGCCTGGGAAAGACAGCCATATGGCTACACCTTC. The chain employs TRBV30 and TRBJ1-2, with D possibly being TRBD1 (5 bases). Trimming took 5 bases from V and 5 from J, leaving 12 bases between them. Germline CDR1 reads GTSNPN; CDR2 reads SVGIG (reference sequence). CDR3 length equals 12 residues.

V gene TRBV27 combines with J gene TRBJ1-2, with 9 bases fitting TRBD1. The CDR3 runs to 14 residues. V trimming: 4 bases; J trimming: 8 bases; junction bases outside the gene matches: 8. Germline V lookup: CDR1 MNHEY, CDR2 SMNVEV (reference sequence). The CDR3 here is CASSSQGAPRGYTF. The DNA of the CDR3 is TGTGCCAGCAGTTCACAGGGGGCTCCGAGGGGCTACACCTTC.

This chain joins TRBV6-5 and TRBJ1-4, with TRBD1 as a possible D gene (6 bases). The V and J ends lost 2 bases and 8 bases respectively, with 9 bases between them. The CDR3 is made up of 13 amino acids. CDR1 and CDR2 (germline): MNHEY, SVGAGI. The CDR3 sequence is CASSYGQQEKLFF. The CDR3 nucleotides are TGTGCCAGCAGTTACGGACAGCAAGAAAAACTGTTTTTT.

V usage is TRBV30 and J usage is TRBJ2-7; no definite D call. Trimming shortened V by 0 bases and J by 0 bases, and 6 bases separated the two germline ends. The CDR3 sequence is 13 residues long. Germline V gene sequence: CDR1 GTSNPN, CDR2 SVGIG (reference sequence). This CDR3 is CAWSVGSSYEQYF. The CDR3 region has the DNA TGTGCCTGGAGTGTTGGCTCCTCCTACGAGCAGTACTTC.

The chain combines TRBV9 with TRBJ2-7, with D tentatively TRBD1 (5 bases). Trimming left V 3 bases short and J 2 bases short, with 9 bases between. The CDR3 extends over 13 amino acids. Germline CDR1 reads SGDLS; CDR2 reads YYNGEE. The CDR3 protein is CASSAGPPYEQYF. The CDR3 nucleotides read TGTGCCAGCAGCGCAGGGCCACCCTACGAGCAGTACTTC.

The chain is built from TRBV10-3 and TRBJ1-5; D is possibly TRBD1 (6 bases). CDR1 and CDR2 (germline): ENHRY, SYGVKD. The length of the CDR3 is 14 residues. Deletions cut 6 bases from V and 2 bases from J, with 11 bases between. The CDR3 DNA sequence: TGTGCCATCAGGGGGGGCGCGGGCAATCAGCCCCAGCATTTT. Translating it yields CAIRGGAGNQPQHF.

The V and J genes are TRBV4-2 and TRBJ1-6; TRBD1 is a possible D gene (5 bases). This CDR3 is 16 amino acids long. Germline CDR1 and CDR2: LGHNA and YNFKEQ. Trimming took off 1 base at V and 8 bases at J, with 15 bases between the two ends. The DNA for the CDR3 is TGTGCCAGCAGCCAAGGATCCAGGGAGAGGGATTCACCCCTCCACTTT. Its protein is CASSQGSRERDSPLHF.

The gene calls are TRBV5-3 and TRBJ1-2, with 7 bases lining up with TRBD1. TRBV5-3 is identified as an open reading frame with a role that is uncertain. CDR3 length equals 16 residues. The V segment lost 2 bases and the J segment 6 bases; nucleotides outside the gene matches: 13. The CDR3 is CARSFVEAGGKNGYTF. The CDR3 DNA reads as TGTGCCAGAAGCTTCGTGGAAGCAGGGGGGAAGAATGGCTACACCTTC.

The genes are TRBV6-5 and TRBJ1-5, with no clear D. The CDR3 totals 13 residues. V was cut by 5 bases and J by 6 bases, with 11 bases left in between. Germline lookup yields CDR1 MNHEY and CDR2 SVGAGI. CDR3 coding DNA: TGTGCCAGCAGTAAACAACAAGGTCAGCCCCAGCATTTT. Amino acids: CASSKQQGQPQHF.

The chain links TRBV12-3 or TRBV12-4 to TRBJ1-2, with D perhaps matching TRBD1 (5 bases). The CDR3 totals 13 residues. V dropped 7 bases and J dropped 5 bases, with 14 bases sitting between them. The DNA of the CDR3 is TGTGCCAGCACGGCTCGGGGCGTGTATGGCTACACCTTC. As protein: CASTARGVYGYTF.

J is TRBJ1-4 and V is TRBV2; TRBD1 might be the D (5 bases). CDR3 length: 17 amino acids. The V gene's germline CDR1 is SNHLY and CDR2 FYNNEI. Trimming removed 8 bases from V and 8 bases from J, with 27 bases in between. DNA of the CDR3: TGTGCCAGCGCCGGAACCTTACTTCAAATCGGGGACGAAAAACTGTTTTTT. Its protein product is CASAGTLLQIGDEKLFF.

The J gene is TRBJ2-1, the V gene TRBV4-2; 11 nucleotides match TRBD1. The CDR3 covers 17 residues. The germline V gene has CDR1 LGHNA and CDR2 YNFKEQ. The ends lost 2 bases at V and 5 bases at J; junction bases unmatched: 8. CDR3: CASSQRTGGAVDNEQFF. The CDR3 DNA follows: TGTGCCAGCAGCCAAAGGACAGGGGGCGCGGTTGACAATGAGCAGTTCTTC.

The genes are TRBV6-5 and TRBJ2-2; D unresolved. Trimming left V 0 bases short and J 8 bases short, with 10 bases between. The CDR3 length is 14 residues. Germline assignment: CDR1 MNHEY and CDR2 SVGAGI. The DNA of the CDR3 is TGTGCCAGCAGTTACTCAGGGTCGCCAGGGGAGCTGTTTTTT. This codes for CASSYSGSPGELFF.

This clone was detected only once. The chain combines TRBV5-8 with TRBJ1-1; 7 nucleotides match TRBD1. The CDR3 length is 16 residues. CDR1 and CDR2 from the germline V gene are SGHTS and YDEGEE. The trim removed 4 bases at V and 0 bases at J, leaving 9 bases unmatched. The CDR3 here is CASSPGDRNMNTEAFF. In nucleotides, the CDR3 is TGTGCCAGCAGCCCGGGGGACAGAAACATGAACACTGAAGCTTTCTTT.

This clone was seen a single time. The chain has TRBV28 and TRBJ2-1; 10 positions agree with TRBD1. The CDR3 is 21 amino acids. After removal of 3 bases from V and 3 bases from J, the junction contained 20 bases not matched to a gene. The germline V gene encodes CDR1 MDHEN and CDR2 SYDVKM. In DNA form, the CDR3 reads TGTGCCAGCAGTTTTCTCGATCGACAGGGGGCGAAGTGGCTGCTCTACAATGAGCAGTTCTTC. It yields the protein CASSFLDRQGAKWLLYNEQFF.

This chain uses TRBV7-2 with TRBJ1-1, with D hard to call. Germline V gives CDR1 SGHTA, CDR2 FQGNSA. V was trimmed by 3 bases and J by 1 base, leaving 6 bases between them. CDR3 length equals 13 residues. Here the CDR3 DNA reads TGTGCCAGCAGCTTTGGGTGGAACACTGAAGCTTTCTTT. It yields the protein CASSFGWNTEAFF.

V gene TRBV5-7 combines with J gene TRBJ1-2; 8 bases map to TRBD1. TRBV5-7 is known as an ORF, though its function is uncertain. Trimming cost V 0 bases and J 2 bases; bases outside gene matches: 12. This CDR3 region has 18 residues. CDR3 loop: CASSLGDRNPHHNYGYTF. CDR3 sequence (DNA): TGTGCCAGCAGCTTGGGGGACAGGAATCCCCACCACAACTATGGCTACACCTTC.

This sequence joins TRBV9 and TRBJ1-1; possible D gene TRBD1, 6 bases. The CDR3 sequence is 13 residues long. CDR1 and CDR2 from the germline V gene are SGDLS and YYNGEE. Trimming removed 4 bases from V and 5 bases from J, with 12 bases in between. The CDR3 bases are TGTGCCAGCAGCCTCAATGACAGGACTGAAGCTTTCTTT. Residues: CASSLNDRTEAFF.

Only one count was recorded for this clone. This chain uses TRBV5-6 with TRBJ1-2; the match to TRBD1 covers 9 bases. Germline lookup yields CDR1 SGHDT and CDR2 YYEEEE. V was pared by 1 base and J by 8 bases, with 12 bases of the junction left unmatched. This CDR3 has 16 amino acids. CDR3 protein: CASSLLRRDRVTGYTF. In nucleotides, the CDR3 is TGTGCCAGCAGCTTGCTTAGGCGGGACAGGGTGACAGGCTACACCTTC.

This clone showed up just once. The chain is built from TRBV19 and TRBJ1-1; D gene unclear. This CDR3 has 14 residues. CDR1 LNHDA and CDR2 SQIVND come from the germline V gene (reference sequence). V lost 1 base and J 3 bases, leaving 9 bases between the germline ends. The chain's CDR3 is CASSIVGSHTEAFF. CDR3 DNA sequence: TGTGCCAGTAGTATAGTCGGAAGTCACACTGAAGCTTTCTTT.

The rearrangement joins TRBV9 to TRBJ2-7, with D tentatively TRBD1 (6 bases). Germline CDR1 and CDR2: SGDLS and YYNGEE. V was shortened by 4 bases and J by 5 bases, with 22 bases between the two germline ends. The CDR3 is made up of 16 amino acids. DNA of the CDR3: TGTGCCAGCAGCCCACGGCAGGGGCAGGGTGCCCACGAGCAGTACTTC. It encodes CASSPRQGQGAHEQYF.

The chain uses TRBV9 and TRBJ2-5, with TRBD2 identical over 7 bases. CDR3 length: 13 residues. Trimming removed 0 bases from V and 7 bases from J; junction bases left unmatched: 3. Germline V gives CDR1 SGDLS, CDR2 YYNGEE. CDR3 DNA sequence: TGTGCCAGCAGCGTAGCGGGGGAGGGGACCCAGTACTTC. Translating it yields CASSVAGEGTQYF.

V and J are TRBV13 and TRBJ2-2; D ambiguous. Germline V lookup: CDR1 PRHDT, CDR2 FYEKMQ (reference sequence). CDR3 length equals 18 residues. Trimming shortened V by 0 bases and J by 1 base, and 15 bases separated the two germline ends. CDR3 sequence reads: CASSLGVLRTENTGELFF. The CDR3 DNA reads TGTGCCAGCAGCTTAGGTGTCCTACGTACAGAGAACACCGGGGAGCTGTTTTTT.

Here the CDR3 DNA reads TGTGCCAGCAGCGAGACAGGGGTGGACTATGGCTACACCTTC. This encodes CASSETGVDYGYTF. This chain links TRBV7-9 with TRBJ1-2; the match to TRBD1 covers 8 bases. CDR3 length: 14 amino acids. Trimming cost V 5 bases and J 3 bases; bases outside gene matches: 5. Per the germline V gene, CDR1 is SEHNR and CDR2 is FQNEAQ (reference sequence).